The T cell receptor beta chain under discussion was sequenced for a study of Graves' ophthalmopathy and Graves' hyperthyroidism (dated by TCRdb to the late 2010s). In the study overall: Peripheral blood was collected before any treatment was given, at the time of initial diagnosis. To tell Graves' ophthalmopathy apart from Graves' hyperthyroidism, and to predict which patients would progress to ophthalmopathy, the study relied on TCR beta repertoire signatures. In total, around 140 blood samples were TCR-sequenced: fewer than 50 ophthalmopathy, 80 or so hyperthyroidism and approximately 17 hyperthyroidism-to-ophthalmopathy patients. To explore V-J signatures distinguishing ophthalmopathy from hyperthyroidism, a discovery set of around 97 patients (roughly 45 ophthalmopathy, roughly 60 stable hyperthyroidism) was enrolled. The independent validation cohort included about 20 hyperthyroidism patients plus 17 patients who later progressed from hyperthyroidism to ophthalmopathy. In more than five hyperthyroidism patients, T-cell repertoires of thyroid tissue and blood were compared. Following sampling, methimazole starting at 30 mg daily was administered to hyperthyroidism patients, and high-dose intravenous methylprednisolone was administered to ophthalmopathy patients.

Regarding this clonotype: It has no known antigen specificity. Qualities for individual bases were not recorded, and no much larger clone is one base off.

What the work shows at the level of the full study, not this receptor alone: Sample size was not predetermined statistically, and investigators were not blinded to group allocation. In cross-validation, the 13-signature model distinguished ophthalmopathy from stable hyperthyroidism with about 88% sensitivity and approximately 81% specificity, and in the test set the corresponding values were around 80% and 75%. Among expanded thyroid clonotypes with frequency above 0.001, most also showed up in blood, which suggests that blood repertoires may reflect the thyroid immune response. In validation, the model predicted ophthalmopathy progression with more than 70% sensitivity and roughly 72% specificity; eleven to twelve predicted patients were CT-confirmed with GO in a median of approximately 6.2 months.

Ophthalmopathy patients had moderately to severely active disease, Clinical Activity Score of at least 3, NOSPECS grade of at least 4, and disease duration under 3 months. Patients with other autoimmune diseases, uncontrolled infections, pregnancy or lactation were excluded from the study. Diagnosis relied on clinical symptoms, serum thyroxine, TRAb, thyroid ultrasound and orbital computed tomography. PBMCs were isolated from approximately 10 ml of fresh peripheral blood by Ficoll-Paque density gradient centrifugation. Total RNA was extracted with Trizol reagent and quality-checked on an Agilent 2100 Bioanalyzer. Trimming accounts for 1 base at V and 5 bases at J, while the number of junction bases matched to no gene is 4. The CDR3 numbers 14 residues from cysteine through phenylalanine. The entry retains the CDR3 DNA only, 42 bases that are in frame from base 1. The CDR1 and CDR2 encoded by the germline V gene are SGHRS and YFSETQ.

For repertoire sequencing, TCR beta CDR3 regions were amplified from RNA transcripts. HTBI primers and the Qiagen OneStep RT-PCR kit were used in a first-round RT-PCR, which was followed by a second-round multiplex PCR, size selection and purification. Libraries were sequenced paired-end with 100 bp reads on an Illumina HiSeq2000. Regarding the original processing steps: SOAPnuke was used for read processing, and reads with adapters, uncalled bases, a mean Phred below 15, or no exact constant-primer or identifier match were discarded. COPE v1.2.5 was used to merge high-quality paired reads. Clonotypes were defined as unique nucleotide sequences and were aligned to IMGT TRB V, D and J references using MiTCR v1.1. Analysis was restricted to V-J combinations with a frequency above 0.0001, which covered roughly 99% of repertoires. A TCR clonal expansion and chaos score per V-J combination was defined as the ratio of F50 clonal expansion to chaos observed in the TCRdist matrix. Welch's t-statistics and random forest were used to narrow the features down to more than 10 V-J combinations, which were then fed into a naive Bayes classifier. The Morisita-Horn index was used to measure how similar the thyroid and blood repertoires were. Using fastp trimming at Q25 and MiXCR clonotype assembly, TCRdb reanalyzed the public sequencing data and kept in-frame beta chains. CDR3 protein sequences are deduplicated, and each keeps its most common genes and DNA. TCRdb's processing, not the authors' own work, is the source of the V and J calls. The sample table contains under 60,000 distinct CDR3 sequences; only one count was recorded for 45% to 55% of them. The top ten hold about 4.9% of the sample.

Material: peripheral blood. This clonotype was obtained from an adult woman with Graves' ophthalmopathy. This receptor chain uses TRBV5-1 and TRBJ1-1, and TRBD1 matches 8 of the central bases. The CDR3 protein sequence reads: CASSLKTGGTEAFF. The DNA sequence is as follows: TGCGCCAGCAGCTTGAAAACAGGGGGAACTGAAGCTTTCTTT.